This TCR beta chain is from a study of blood T cell repertoires in COVID-19. Study-wide background: Samples representing acute and convalescent COVID-19 were sourced from the United States, Italy and Spain.

Germline V CDR1 and CDR2: MGHRA, YSYEKL. V lost 4 bases and J lost 1; bases outside the gene matches: 2. This CDR3 has 15 amino acids. Sequenced by immunoSEQ multiplex PCR; TCRdb stores in-frame clones only, minus some. The data hold approximately 170,000 clones, with roughly nine tenths observed a single time. The TCR was taken from a woman between 65 and 79 years old with acute or convalescent COVID-19. The specimen sequenced was peripheral blood. The rearrangement joins TRBV4-1 to TRBJ1-5; TRBD1 aligns across 9 bases. Here the CDR3 reads CASSPQGASNQPQHF. DNA for the CDR3: TGCGCCAGCAGCCCACAGGGGGCGAGCAATCAGCCCCAGCATTTT.